The rows below give T cell receptor beta chains drawn from one sample of a study of blood T cell repertoires in COVID-19. Clones were read by immunoSEQ multiplex PCR, and TCRdb kept only the in-frame ones, dropping some. The sample yields about 330,000 clones, 80% to 90% seen once. Sequencing was performed on peripheral blood. The receptors originated from a man between 25 and 39 years old with COVID-19, enrolled during active disease. Each CDR3 is given with its conserved first and last residue. A D gene is named only where the DNA matches it firmly. Expanded clones are given a class, and other clones once, few, many or no size at all.

TRBV28	TRBJ1-3	-	TRBD1	CASSPVYRDRVSHTIYF	TGTGCCAGCAGTCCCGTCTATAGGGACAGGGTATCGCACACCATATATTTT
TRBV12-5	TRBJ2-1	-	TRBD1	CASGPSFPGTGYNEQFF	TGTGCTAGTGGTCCGTCGTTCCCCGGGACAGGGTACAATGAGCAGTTCTTC
TRBV2	TRBJ2-7	-	TRBD1	CASSADRGGSYEQYF	TGTGCCAGCAGTGCCGACAGGGGCGGGTCCTACGAGCAGTACTTC
TRBV2	TRBJ1-5	few	-	CASPGHLADQPQHF	TGTGCCAGCCCGGGACATCTGGCCGATCAGCCCCAGCATTTT
TRBV7-2	TRBJ1-6	many	TRBD1	CASSIMTGERSPLHF	TGTGCCAGCAGCATCATGACAGGGGAGCGGTCACCCCTCCACTTT
TRBV5-1	TRBJ1-1	-	-	CASSLPEAGVTEAFF	TGCGCCAGCAGCTTGCCTGAGGCAGGGGTCACTGAAGCTTTCTTT
TRBV19	TRBJ2-1	-	-	CASSKVGDSYNEQFF	TGTGCCAGTAGTAAAGTAGGGGACTCTTACAATGAGCAGTTCTTC
TRBV25-1	TRBJ2-3	-	-	CASKQGDTQYF	TGTGCCAGCAAGCAGGGGGATACGCAGTATTTT
TRBV11-2	TRBJ1-4	once	-	CASSLSSGGNEKLFF	TGTGCCAGCAGTCTATCGTCGGGGGGTAATGAAAAACTGTTTTTT
TRBV27	TRBJ2-1	-	-	CASSLSRSRYNEQFF	TGTGCCAGCAGTTTATCTCGGAGCCGCTACAATGAGCAGTTCTTC
TRBV12-3/TRBV12-4	TRBJ2-7	-	-	CASSLWATYEQYF	TGTGCCAGCAGTTTGTGGGCCACCTACGAGCAGTACTTC